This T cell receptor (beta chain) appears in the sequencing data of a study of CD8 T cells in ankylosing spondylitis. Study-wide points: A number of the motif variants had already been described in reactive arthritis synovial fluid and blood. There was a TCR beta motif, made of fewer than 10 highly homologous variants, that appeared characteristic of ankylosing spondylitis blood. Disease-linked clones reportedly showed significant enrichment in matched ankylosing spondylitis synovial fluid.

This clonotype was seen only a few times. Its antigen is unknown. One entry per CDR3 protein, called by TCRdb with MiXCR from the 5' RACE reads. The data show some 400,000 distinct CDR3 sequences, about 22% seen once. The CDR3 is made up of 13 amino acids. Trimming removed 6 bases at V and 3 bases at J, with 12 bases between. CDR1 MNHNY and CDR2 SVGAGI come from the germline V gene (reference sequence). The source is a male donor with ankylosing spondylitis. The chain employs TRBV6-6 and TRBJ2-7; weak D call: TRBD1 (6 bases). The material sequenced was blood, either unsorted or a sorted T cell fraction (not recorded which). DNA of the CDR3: TGTGCCAGCAGCCCACCGACAGGCTACGAGCAGTACTTC. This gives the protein CASSPPTGYEQYF.